A single sample gave rise to the 9 T cell receptor beta chains below, sequenced in a study of blood T cell repertoires in COVID-19. TCRdb's table, derived via immunoSEQ multiplex PCR, lists solely in-frame clones and lacks some. Of 310,000 or so clones in the sample, approximately 90% were seen once. The specimen was PBMCs or T cells enriched from blood (not recorded which). Receptor source: a woman aged 25 to 39 who had recovered from COVID-19.

The rearrangement links TRBV27 to TRBJ1-6; D unresolved. Germline CDR1 is MNHEY and CDR2 is SMNVEV (reference sequence). The ends were cut back, 0 bases at V and 5 bases at J, with 11 bases in the middle. This CDR3 is 16 amino acids long. The CDR3 protein is CASSLSAAMDNSPLHF. Written as DNA, the CDR3 is TGTGCCAGCAGTTTATCGGCGGCTATGGATAATTCACCCCTCCACTTT.

The J gene is TRBJ1-5, the V gene TRBV27; weak D call: TRBD1 (6 bases). This CDR3 is 14 amino acids long. The V and J ends lost 5 bases and 3 bases respectively, with 11 bases between them. Germline V CDR1 and CDR2: MNHEY, SMNVEV (reference sequence). CDR3 DNA: TGTGCCAGCAGTCCTAGGGACACCAATCAGCCCCAGCATTTT. Encoded protein: CASSPRDTNQPQHF.

This clone was seen a few times. The V call is TRBV5-6, the J call TRBJ1-1; D possibly corresponds to TRBD1 (5 bases). Trimming stripped 0 bases from V and 4 bases from J, with 19 bases between. The CDR3 is 17 residues long. CDR1 is SGHDT, CDR2 YYEEEE, per germline. The CDR3 loop is CASSLALTALSGTEAFF. The CDR3 nucleotides read TGTGCCAGCAGCTTGGCGTTGACAGCCCTCTCGGGCACTGAAGCTTTCTTT.

The V call is TRBV30, the J call TRBJ1-5; TRBD1 agrees at 8 bases. The V gene's germline CDR1 is GTSNPN and CDR2 SVGIG (reference sequence). The CDR3 runs to 14 residues. With 5 bases clipped from V and 7 bases from J, the junction kept 10 bases outside the gene matches. The CDR3 DNA reads TGTGCCTGGCAACCCCGACAGGGGCGGCAGCCCCAGCATTTT. Protein sequence: CAWQPRQGRQPQHF. The full variable domain, completed using reference TRBV30 and TRBJ1-5, is SQTIHQWPATLVQPVGSPLSLECTVEGTSNPNLYWYRQAAGRGLQLLFYSVGIGQISSEVPQNLSASRPQDRQFILSSKKLLLSDSGFYLCAWQPRQGRQPQHFGDGTRLSIL.

The rearrangement joins TRBV28 to TRBJ2-1, with D possibly being TRBD2 (6 bases). The CDR3 is made up of 15 amino acids. Germline lookup yields CDR1 MDHEN and CDR2 SYDVKM. Trimming removed 7 bases from V and 0 bases from J, with 13 bases in between. CDR3 in DNA: TGTGCCAGCATTGGTAGCGGTACCTCCTACAATGAGCAGTTCTTC. Its protein product is CASIGSGTSYNEQFF. The full variable domain, with the rest looked up from reference TRBV28 and TRBJ2-1, is DVKVTQSSRYLVKRTGEKVFLECVQDMDHENMFWYRQDPGLGLRLIYFSYDVKMKEKGDIPEGYSVSREKKERFSLILESASTNQTSMYLCASIGSGTSYNEQFFGPGTRLTVL.

The rearrangement links TRBV3-1 (or the pseudogene TRBV3-2) to TRBJ2-2; no definite D call. Trimming left V 1 base short and J 0 bases short, with 6 bases between. Germline V lookup: CDR1 LGHDT, CDR2 YNNKEL (reference sequence). The CDR3 contains 15 residues. CDR3 amino acids: CASSQASANTGELFF. The CDR3 region has the DNA TGTGCCAGCAGCCAAGCTTCAGCGAACACCGGGGAGCTGTTTTTT.

The chain is built from TRBV6-4 and TRBJ1-5; the match to TRBD1 covers 8 bases. Trimming cost V 2 bases and J 4 bases; bases outside gene matches: 4. The germline CDR1 and CDR2 sequences are MRHNA and SNTAGT. This CDR3 is built from 15 residues. CDR3 DNA: TGTGCCAGCAGTGACATGGGACAGGAGAATCAGCCCCAGCATTTT. Amino acid sequence: CASSDMGQENQPQHF.

This chain links TRBV9 with TRBJ2-2; TRBD2 matches at 8 bases. The CDR3 is 16 residues long. The ends lost 7 bases at V and 6 bases at J; junction bases unmatched: 14. The germline gives CDR1 SGDLS, CDR2 YYNGEE. CDR3: CASSPRGGFGAGELFF. The CDR3 coding sequence is TGTGCCAGCTCCCCACGGGGGGGCTTTGGGGCCGGGGAGCTGTTTTTT.

The CDR3 protein is CASSPLLGLAGTGELFF. The CDR3 coding sequence is TGTGCCAGCAGTCCTCTTTTGGGACTAGCGGGCACCGGGGAGCTGTTTTTT. This chain links TRBV27 with TRBJ2-2, with TRBD2 identical over 12 bases. V lost 5 bases and J lost 4; bases outside the gene matches: 8. Germline-derived CDR1 and CDR2 are MNHEY and SMNVEV (reference sequence). The CDR3 has 17 amino acids.